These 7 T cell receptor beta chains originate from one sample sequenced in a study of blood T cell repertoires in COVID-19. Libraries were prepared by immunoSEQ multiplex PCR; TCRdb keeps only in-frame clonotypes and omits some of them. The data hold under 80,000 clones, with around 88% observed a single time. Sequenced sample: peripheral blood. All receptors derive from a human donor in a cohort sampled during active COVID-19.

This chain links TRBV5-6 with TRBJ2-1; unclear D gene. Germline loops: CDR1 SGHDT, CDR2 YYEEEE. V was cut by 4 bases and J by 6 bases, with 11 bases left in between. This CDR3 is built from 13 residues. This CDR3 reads CASSLEAGNEQFF. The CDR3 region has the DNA TGTGCCAGCAGCCTCGAGGCCGGCAATGAGCAGTTCTTC.

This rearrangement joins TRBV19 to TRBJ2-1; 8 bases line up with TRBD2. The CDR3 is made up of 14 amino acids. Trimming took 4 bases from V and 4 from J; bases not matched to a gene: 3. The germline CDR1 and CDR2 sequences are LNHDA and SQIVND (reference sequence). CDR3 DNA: TGTGCCAGTAGTAGCGGGGGGACTTACAATGAGCAGTTCTTC. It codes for CASSSGGTYNEQFF. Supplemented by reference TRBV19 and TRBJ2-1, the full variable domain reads DGGITQSPKYLFRKEGQNVTLSCEQNLNHDAMYWYRQDPGQGLRLIYYSQIVNDFQKGDIAEGYSVSREKKESFPLTVTSAQKNPTAFYLCASSSGGTYNEQFFGPGTRLTVL.

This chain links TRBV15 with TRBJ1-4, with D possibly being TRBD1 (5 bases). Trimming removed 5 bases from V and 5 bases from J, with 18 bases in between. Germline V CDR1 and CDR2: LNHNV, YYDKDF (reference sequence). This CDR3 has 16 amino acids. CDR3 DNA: TGTGCCACCAGCCATGCCCCGACAGCCCCGAATGAAAAACTGTTTTTT. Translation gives CATSHAPTAPNEKLFF.

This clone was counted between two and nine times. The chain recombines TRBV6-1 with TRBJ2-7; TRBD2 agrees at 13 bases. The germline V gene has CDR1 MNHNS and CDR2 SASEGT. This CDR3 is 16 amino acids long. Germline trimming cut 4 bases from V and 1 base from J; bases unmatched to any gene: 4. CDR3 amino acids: CASSGLAGGGSYEQYF. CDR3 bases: TGTGCCAGCAGTGGACTAGCGGGGGGCGGGTCCTACGAGCAGTACTTC.

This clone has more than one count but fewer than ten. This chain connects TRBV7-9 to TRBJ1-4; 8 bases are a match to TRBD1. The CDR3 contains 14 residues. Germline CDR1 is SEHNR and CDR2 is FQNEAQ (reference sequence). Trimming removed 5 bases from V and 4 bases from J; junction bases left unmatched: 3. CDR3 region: CASSLQGGNEKLFF. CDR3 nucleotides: TGTGCCAGCAGCCTACAGGGGGGTAATGAAAAACTGTTTTTT.

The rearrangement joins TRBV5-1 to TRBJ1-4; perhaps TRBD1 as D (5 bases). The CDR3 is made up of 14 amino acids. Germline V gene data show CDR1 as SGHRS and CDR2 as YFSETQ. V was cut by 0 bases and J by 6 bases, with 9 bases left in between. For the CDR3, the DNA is TGCGCCAGCAGCTTGGGACAGAGATATGAAAAACTGTTTTTT. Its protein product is CASSLGQRYEKLFF.

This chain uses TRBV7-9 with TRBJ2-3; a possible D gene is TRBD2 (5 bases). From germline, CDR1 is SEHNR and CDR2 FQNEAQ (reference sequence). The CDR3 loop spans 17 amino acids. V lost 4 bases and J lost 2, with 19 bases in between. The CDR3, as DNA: TGTGCCAGCAGCTGCCGGAAGCGGATTATACCCACAGATACGCAGTATTTT. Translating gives CASSCRKRIIPTDTQYF. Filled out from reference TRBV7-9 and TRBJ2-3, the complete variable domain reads DTGVSQNPRHKITKRGQNVTFRCDPISEHNRLYWYRQTLGQGPEFLTYFQNEAQLEKSRLLSDRFSAERPKGSFSTLEIQRTEQGDSAMYLCASSCRKRIIPTDTQYFGPGTRLTVL.